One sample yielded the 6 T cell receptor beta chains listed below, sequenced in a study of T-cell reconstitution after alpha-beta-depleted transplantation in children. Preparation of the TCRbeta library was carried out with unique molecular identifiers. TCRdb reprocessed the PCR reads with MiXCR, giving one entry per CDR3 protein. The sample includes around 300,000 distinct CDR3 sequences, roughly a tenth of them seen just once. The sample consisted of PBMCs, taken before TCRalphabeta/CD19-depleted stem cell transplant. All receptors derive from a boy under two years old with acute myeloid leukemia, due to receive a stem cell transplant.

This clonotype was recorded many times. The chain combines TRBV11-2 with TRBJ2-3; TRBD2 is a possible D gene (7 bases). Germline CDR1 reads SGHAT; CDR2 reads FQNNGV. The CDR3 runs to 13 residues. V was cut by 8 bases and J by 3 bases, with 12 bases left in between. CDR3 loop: CASAGASTDTQYF. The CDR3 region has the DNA TGTGCCAGCGCGGGGGCTAGTACAGATACGCAGTATTTT.

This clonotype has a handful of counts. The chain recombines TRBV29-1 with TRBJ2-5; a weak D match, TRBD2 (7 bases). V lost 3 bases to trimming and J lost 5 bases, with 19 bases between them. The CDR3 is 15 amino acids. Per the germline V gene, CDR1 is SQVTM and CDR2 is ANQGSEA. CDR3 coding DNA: TGCAGCGTTGAGAGAGTCGGGGGGCAGGGGGAGACCCAGTACTTC. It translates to CSVERVGGQGETQYF. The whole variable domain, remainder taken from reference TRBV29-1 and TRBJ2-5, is SAVISQKPSRDICQRGTSLTIQCQVDSQVTMMFWYRQQPGQSLTLIATANQGSEATYESGFVIDKFPISRPNLTFSTLTVSNMSPEDSSIYLCSVERVGGQGETQYFGPGTRLLVL.

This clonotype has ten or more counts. CDR3 DNA sequence: TGTGCCAGCAGTGAAGGGGTAAGGAGAGCGTACAATGAGCAGTTCTTC. As protein: CASSEGVRRAYNEQFF. The chain employs TRBV25-1 and TRBJ2-1, with D hard to call. Trimming pared 2 bases from V and 4 bases from J, leaving 15 bases between. Germline V CDR1 and CDR2: MGHDK, SYGVNS. The CDR3 extends over 16 amino acids. The full variable domain, with the rest looked up from reference TRBV25-1 and TRBJ2-1, is EADIYQTPRYLVIGTGKKITLECSQTMGHDKMYWYQQDPGMELHLIHYSYGVNSTEKGDLSSESTVSRIRTEHFPLTLESARPSHTSQYLCASSEGVRRAYNEQFFGPGTRLTVL.

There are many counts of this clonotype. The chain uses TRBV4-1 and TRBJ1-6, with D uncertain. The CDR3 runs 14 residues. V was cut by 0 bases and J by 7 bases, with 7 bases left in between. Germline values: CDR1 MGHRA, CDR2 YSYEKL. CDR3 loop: CASSQEGPNSPLHF. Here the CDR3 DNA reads TGCGCCAGCAGCCAAGAGGGCCCAAATTCACCCCTCCACTTT.

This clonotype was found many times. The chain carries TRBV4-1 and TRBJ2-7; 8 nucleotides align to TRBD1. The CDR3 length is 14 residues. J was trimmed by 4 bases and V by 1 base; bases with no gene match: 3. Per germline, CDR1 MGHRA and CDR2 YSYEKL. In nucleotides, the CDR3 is TGCGCCAGCAGCCAAGGACAGGGGATTTACGAGCAGTACTTC. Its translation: CASSQGQGIYEQYF.

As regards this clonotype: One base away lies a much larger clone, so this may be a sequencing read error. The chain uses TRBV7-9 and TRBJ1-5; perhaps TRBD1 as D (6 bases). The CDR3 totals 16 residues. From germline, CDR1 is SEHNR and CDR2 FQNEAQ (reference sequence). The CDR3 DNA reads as TGTGCCAGCATCTTAGAGGGAGGGGGACCCAATCAGCCCCAGCATTTT. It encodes CASILEGGGPNQPQHF.